There are many counts of the clone carrying this T cell receptor (beta chain). This specimen belongs to a study of Graves' ophthalmopathy and Graves' hyperthyroidism. Germline CDR1 reads DFQATT; CDR2 reads SNEGSKA (reference sequence). This CDR3 is 14 amino acids long. Trimming took off 4 bases at V and 2 bases at J, with 14 bases between the two ends. RNA transcripts yielded amplified TCR beta CDR3 regions. The authors performed first-round RT-PCR with HTBI primers and then a second-round multiplex PCR. One entry per CDR3 protein, called by TCRdb with MiXCR from the multiplex PCR reads. The sample shows around 660,000 distinct CDR3 sequences, roughly 41% of them seen only once.

The sample consisted of peripheral blood. This TCR was recovered from an adult man with Graves' ophthalmopathy. The J gene is TRBJ1-1, the V gene TRBV20-1, with a weak D call TRBD1 (6 bases). CDR3: CSATTRGPNTEAFF. For the CDR3, the DNA is TGCAGTGCTACCACTCGGGGGCCAAACACTGAAGCTTTCTTT.